This TCR beta chain emerged from a study of CD8+ T cells in alopecia areata. Study overall: It was oral tofacitinib, at 5 to 10 mg twice daily, that treated patients received. General study results and limits: Scalp samples also yield sequences of resident alphabeta T cells from normal skin.

Sorting of CD4+ and CD8+ T cells was performed on PBMCs. RNA was isolated and reverse transcribed to cDNA, the sequencing template. The protocol was immunoSEQ multiplex PCR, while the TCRdb copy is restricted to in-frame clones and leaves out a portion. The sample carries about 180,000 clones, over 50% recorded once. CDR3 length: 16 amino acids. Between the trimmed V and J ends, which lost 2 bases and 3 bases, there was a span of 17 bases. Germline V gene data show CDR1 as LNHNV and CDR2 as YYDKDF (reference sequence). Regarding this clone: The target antigen is unknown.

The receptor was derived from a human donor with alopecia areata. The source was CD4+ T cells sorted from blood, collected at week 0. This sequence joins TRBV15 and TRBJ2-7, with a possible D match to TRBD1 (6 bases). The CDR3 reads CATSRPLPLTGYEQYF. The CDR3 DNA follows: TGTGCCACCAGCAGACCCCTACCTCTGACAGGCTACGAGCAGTACTTC.